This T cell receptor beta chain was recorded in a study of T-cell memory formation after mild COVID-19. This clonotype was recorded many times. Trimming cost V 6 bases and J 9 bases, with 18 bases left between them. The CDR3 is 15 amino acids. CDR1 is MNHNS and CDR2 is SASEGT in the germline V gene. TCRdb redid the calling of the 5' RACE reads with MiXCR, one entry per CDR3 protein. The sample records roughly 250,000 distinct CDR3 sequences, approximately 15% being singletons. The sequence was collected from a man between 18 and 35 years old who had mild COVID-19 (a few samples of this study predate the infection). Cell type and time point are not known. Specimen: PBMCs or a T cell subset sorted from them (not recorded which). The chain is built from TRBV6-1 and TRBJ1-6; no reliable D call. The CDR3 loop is CASSLVGGTRSPLHF. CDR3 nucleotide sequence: TGTGCCAGCAGCCTTGTGGGAGGCACCCGTTCACCCCTCCACTTT.